One sample yielded the 22 T cell receptor beta chains listed below, sequenced in a study of graft-versus-host responses after intestinal transplantation. Repertoires were generated with immunoSEQ multiplex PCR, while TCRdb's copy carries only in-frame clones and drops some. The sample shows approximately 33,000 clones, roughly 80% of them seen only once. Antigens of these TCRs are unknown. Sequenced here: unstimulated CD8+ T cells sorted from spleen or lymph node cells, sampled before intestinal transplant. These receptors all stem from a human donor who received an intestinal transplant.

The chain carries TRBV27 and TRBJ2-1, with D unclear. The V end lost 5 bases, the J end lost 0 bases, and 11 bases lay between the germline ends. This CDR3 has 15 amino acids. The V gene's germline CDR1 is MNHEY and CDR2 SMNVEV (reference sequence). CDR3 bases: TGTGCCAGCAGTCTGAGGTCGGTCTCCTACAATGAGCAGTTCTTC. Its translation is CASSLRSVSYNEQFF.

In this sample, this clone turned up a few times. The chain combines TRBV5-1 with TRBJ2-6, with 7 bases that match TRBD1. Per the germline V gene, CDR1 is SGHRS and CDR2 is YFSETQ. CDR3 length: 16 amino acids. The J segment lost 3 bases and the V segment lost 3 bases, leaving 6 bases of the junction unmatched. This chain's CDR3 is CASSSFDRVGANVLTF. CDR3 nucleotide sequence: TGCGCCAGCAGCTCCTTCGACAGGGTTGGGGCCAACGTCCTGACTTTC.

This chain connects TRBV19 to TRBJ2-1; 9 nucleotides line up with TRBD1. The germline CDR1 and CDR2 sequences are LNHDA and SQIVND (reference sequence). V shed 1 base, J shed 5 bases, and the junction held 6 bases outside the gene matches. CDR3 length: 16 amino acids. For the CDR3, the DNA is TGTGCCAGTAGTATAGTTGGACAGGGGTTGCACAATGAGCAGTTCTTC. It specifies CASSIVGQGLHNEQFF.

The V call is TRBV19, the J call TRBJ1-1, with a weak D call TRBD1 (5 bases). The CDR3 totals 12 residues. Germline V CDR1 and CDR2: LNHDA, SQIVND (reference sequence). Between the trimmed V and J ends, which lost 7 bases and 4 bases, there was a span of 10 bases. The CDR3 spells CASKPGATEAFF. In DNA form, the CDR3 reads TGTGCCAGTAAACCTGGGGCCACTGAAGCTTTCTTT.

The J gene is TRBJ2-1, the V gene TRBV27; 10 nucleotides line up with TRBD2. The V segment lost 8 bases and the J segment 9 bases; nucleotides outside the gene matches: 1. CDR1 and CDR2 from the germline V gene are MNHEY and SMNVEV (reference sequence). The CDR3 covers 11 residues. The CDR3 reads CASVAGGEQFF. The CDR3 nucleotides read TGTGCCAGCGTAGCGGGGGGTGAGCAGTTCTTC.

This clone was counted a few times. The chain is built from TRBV29-1 and TRBJ2-7; 9 positions agree with TRBD1. Trimming cost V 6 bases and J 1 base; bases outside gene matches: 4. There are 13 residues in the CDR3. From germline, CDR1 is SQVTM and CDR2 ANQGSEA. The CDR3 protein is CSVYRGRSYEQYF. The CDR3 coding sequence is TGCAGCGTGTACAGGGGGCGATCCTACGAGCAGTACTTC.

The sample holds a few counts of this clone. The genes are TRBV27 and TRBJ2-7; 8 bases fit TRBD2. Germline lookup yields CDR1 MNHEY and CDR2 SMNVEV (reference sequence). The V gene end was trimmed by 6 bases and the J gene end by 4 bases; junction bases not matched to a gene: 14. The CDR3 contains 16 residues. CDR3 loop: CASSLQTGTRRYEQYF. For the CDR3, the DNA is TGTGCCAGCAGCCTTCAGACCGGGACTAGACGTTACGAGCAGTACTTC.

At least ten counts were recorded for this clone. The identical CDR3 is also encoded by other nucleotide sequences in the sample. The gene calls are TRBV27 and TRBJ2-7; weak D call: TRBD2 (6 bases). Germline CDR1 and CDR2: MNHEY and SMNVEV (reference sequence). V was cut by 4 bases and J by 3 bases, with 10 bases left in between. The CDR3 contains 13 residues. The CDR3 region is CASSWRGGYEQYF. CDR3 nucleotides: TGTGCCAGCAGTTGGAGGGGAGGCTACGAGCAGTACTTC.

V usage is TRBV28 and J usage is TRBJ2-7, with D perhaps matching TRBD1 (5 bases). Germline CDR1 MDHEN, CDR2 SYDVKM. CDR3 size: 13 residues. Trimming removed 1 base at V and 5 bases at J, with 9 bases between. Here the CDR3 reads CASSLFPGNEQYF. Here the CDR3 DNA reads TGTGCCAGCAGTTTATTCCCAGGGAACGAGCAGTACTTC.

The J gene is TRBJ2-7, the V gene TRBV4-1; D perhaps matches TRBD2 (5 bases). The CDR3 has 15 residues. The V gene's germline CDR1 is MGHRA and CDR2 YSYEKL. Trimming pared 4 bases from V and 2 bases from J, leaving 15 bases between. As DNA, the CDR3 is TGCGCCAGCAGCCTTAGGTCTAGCCAAACCTACGAGCAGTACTTC. It is translated as CASSLRSSQTYEQYF.

A few counts support this clone. The chain employs TRBV7-2 and TRBJ2-7; D remains ambiguous. CDR1 and CDR2 (germline): SGHTA, FQGNSA. The CDR3 runs to 12 residues. The ends were cut back, 5 bases at V and 6 bases at J, with 11 bases in the middle. CDR3 loop: CASSPSHSEQYF. CDR3 bases: TGTGCCAGCAGCCCCTCGCATAGCGAGCAGTACTTC.

The chain couples TRBV27 to TRBJ1-1, with D tentatively TRBD1 (5 bases). The CDR3 totals 13 residues. V lost 6 bases and J lost 2, with 10 bases in between. Per germline, CDR1 MNHEY and CDR2 SMNVEV (reference sequence). The DNA for the CDR3 is TGTGCCAGCAGGCGGCAGGGTAACACTGAAGCTTTCTTT. Amino acid sequence: CASRRQGNTEAFF.

The chain recombines TRBV29-1 with TRBJ2-5; D unresolved. The CDR3 spans 12 residues. Germline V gene lookup returns CDR1 SQVTM and CDR2 ANQGSEA. V was clipped by 3 bases and J by 2 bases, with 7 bases between them. The CDR3 protein is CSVDRIQETQYF. The DNA for the CDR3 is TGCAGCGTTGACAGGATACAAGAGACCCAGTACTTC.

The CDR3 region has the DNA TGTGCCAGTAGTATCTTCGGCGTACCCGGGGGAGAGTTCTTC. Translated: CASSIFGVPGGEFF. The chain has TRBV19 and TRBJ2-1; D perhaps matches TRBD2 (6 bases). Looked up from germline, CDR1 is LNHDA and CDR2 is SQIVND (reference sequence). The V gene lost 3 bases and the J gene lost 14 bases, with 20 bases spanning the gap. The CDR3 totals 14 residues.

This clone is a singleton in its sample. The chain carries TRBV19 and TRBJ2-1; 9 nucleotides line up with TRBD2. J gave up 8 bases and V 1 base, and 6 bases lay outside the gene matches. The CDR3 loop spans 15 amino acids. Germline V gives CDR1 LNHDA, CDR2 SQIVND (reference sequence). CDR3 residues: CASSIVGTSNYEQFF. The CDR3 nucleotides read TGTGCCAGTAGTATAGTCGGGACTAGCAACTATGAGCAGTTCTTC.

The genes are TRBV29-1 and TRBJ1-1, with D possibly being TRBD1 (5 bases). CDR3 size: 13 residues. The V gene lost 6 bases and the J gene lost 7 bases, with 18 bases spanning the gap. Germline CDR1 reads SQVTM; CDR2 reads ANQGSEA. CDR3: CSVFRGGVYEAFF. The DNA for the CDR3 is TGCAGCGTGTTCCGGGGGGGAGTTTATGAAGCTTTCTTT.

The J gene is TRBJ2-7, the V gene TRBV7-8, with D maybe TRBD1 (5 bases). The V gene lost 2 bases and the J gene lost 3 bases, with 8 bases spanning the gap. Germline values: CDR1 SGHVS, CDR2 FQNEAQ. The CDR3 loop spans 13 amino acids. The CDR3 here is CASSLRQNYEQYF. The CDR3 DNA reads as TGTGCCAGCAGCTTACGACAGAACTACGAGCAGTACTTC.

This clone counts as medium-sized. This chain uses TRBV19 with TRBJ1-1; unclear D gene. Germline lookup yields CDR1 LNHDA and CDR2 SQIVND (reference sequence). V was shortened by 4 bases and J by 4 bases, with 7 bases between the two germline ends. CDR3 length: 12 amino acids. DNA of the CDR3: TGTGCCAGTAGTACGAGGGTCACTGAAGCTTTCTTT. It yields the protein CASSTRVTEAFF.

The genes are TRBV28 and TRBJ1-2; no clear D gene. The CDR3 covers 14 residues. Germline CDR1 reads MDHEN; CDR2 reads SYDVKM. The V end lost 6 bases, the J end lost 8 bases, and 19 bases lay between the germline ends. The CDR3 loop reads CASSPIQVPWGYTF. The CDR3 nucleotides read TGTGCCAGCAGCCCAATCCAGGTACCCTGGGGCTACACCTTC.

V and J are TRBV6-6 and TRBJ2-7; possible D gene TRBD2, 5 bases. The ends were cut back, 2 bases at V and 2 bases at J, with 7 bases in the middle. This CDR3 is 13 amino acids long. Germline assignment: CDR1 MNHNY and CDR2 SVGAGI (reference sequence). CDR3: CASSYARAYEQYF. In nucleotides, the CDR3 is TGTGCCAGCAGTTACGCGCGGGCCTACGAGCAGTACTTC.

This clone was seen a few times. The chain is built from TRBV18 and TRBJ2-1; 8 bases map to TRBD2. This CDR3 has 19 residues. V lost 0 bases and J lost 3; bases outside the gene matches: 13. Germline CDR1 is KGHSH and CDR2 is LQKENI. The DNA of the CDR3 is TGTGCCAGCTCACCACCGTCATCACCGGGGGGGTTCTACTACAATGAGCAGTTCTTC. It is translated as CASSPPSSPGGFYYNEQFF.

This chain connects TRBV6-6 to TRBJ2-2; D uncertain. The CDR3 is made up of 14 amino acids. V shed 7 bases and J shed 1 base, with 10 bases lying between them. Germline V gives CDR1 MNHNY, CDR2 SVGAGI (reference sequence). The CDR3 nucleotides are TGTGCCAGCACTTGGCCCTTGAACACCGGGGAGCTGTTTTTT. Protein: CASTWPLNTGELFF.